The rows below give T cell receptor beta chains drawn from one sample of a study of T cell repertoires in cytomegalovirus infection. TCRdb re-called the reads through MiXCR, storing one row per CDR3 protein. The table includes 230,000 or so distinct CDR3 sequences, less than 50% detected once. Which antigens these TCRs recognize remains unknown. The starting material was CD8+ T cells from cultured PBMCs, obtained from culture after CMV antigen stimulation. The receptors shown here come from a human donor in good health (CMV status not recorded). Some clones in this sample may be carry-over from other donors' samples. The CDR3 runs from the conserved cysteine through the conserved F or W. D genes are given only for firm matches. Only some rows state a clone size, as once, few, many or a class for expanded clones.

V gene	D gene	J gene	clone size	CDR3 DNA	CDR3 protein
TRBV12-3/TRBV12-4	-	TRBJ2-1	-	TGTGCCAGCAGTTTGGGGGCCTCGACAGGCTACAATGAGCAGTTCTTC	CASSLGASTGYNEQFF
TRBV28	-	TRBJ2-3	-	TGTGCCAGCAGTTATGGGGGGAGGCGGTATTTT	CASSYGGRRYF
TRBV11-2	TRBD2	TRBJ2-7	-	TGTGCCAGCAGCTTAGCGGCTAGCGGGACCATCTCCTACGAGCAGTACTTC	CASSLAASGTISYEQYF
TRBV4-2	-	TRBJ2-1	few	TGTGCCAGCAGCCAAGTAAGCGCAGTTGAGCAGTTCTTC	CASSQVSAVEQFF
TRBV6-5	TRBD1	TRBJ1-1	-	TGTGCCAGCAGTGAGACAGGGCAAAACACTGAAGCTTTCTTT	CASSETGQNTEAFF
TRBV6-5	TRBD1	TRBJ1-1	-	TGTGCCAGCAGACGTCGGGACAGAATGAACACTGAAGCTTTCTTT	CASRRRDRMNTEAFF
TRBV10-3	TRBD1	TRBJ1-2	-	TGTGCCGCAACGACAGGGAACTATGGCTACACCTTC	CAATTGNYGYTF
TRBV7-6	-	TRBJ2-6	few	TGTGCCAGCAGCTTAGGGCACTCTGGGGCCAACGTCCTGACTTTC	CASSLGHSGANVLTF
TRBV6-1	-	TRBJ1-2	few	TGTGCCAGCAGTGAATTTGGGGGCTCGATCTATGGCTACACCTTC	CASSEFGGSIYGYTF
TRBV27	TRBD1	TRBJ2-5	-	TGTGCCAGCAGTCCTGCGGGACAGGGAGGTCTCGAGACCCAGTACTTC	CASSPAGQGGLETQYF
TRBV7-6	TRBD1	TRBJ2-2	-	TGTGCCAGCAGCTTAGTCGTCCCGGGACAGGTGTACACCGGGGAGCTGTTTTTT	CASSLVVPGQVYTGELFF
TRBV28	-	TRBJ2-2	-	TGTGCCAGCACCACAGCTCCGAACACCGGGGAGCTGTTTTTT	CASTTAPNTGELFF
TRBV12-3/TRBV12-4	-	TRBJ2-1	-	TGTGCCAACAGTTTAGCCAGTACCTACAATGAGCAGTTCTTC	CANSLASTYNEQFF